These 13 T cell receptor beta chains were sequenced from one sample in a study of human thymus T cells. This table comes from immunoSEQ multiplex PCR, and its TCRdb copy is limited to in-frame clones, with some not included. Of fewer than 90,000 clones listed, just over 95% were seen once; the top ten hold just over 0.03%. Resections that were taken during corrective heart surgery supplied the thymus tissue. The source material was thymus tissue. The receptors stem from a boy younger than two with a congenital heart defect but otherwise immunologically healthy.

The chain uses TRBV11-2 and TRBJ2-3, with 7 bases identical to TRBD1. V shed 3 bases and J 0 bases; nucleotides not matched to a gene: 6. The CDR3 runs to 16 residues. Germline V gene sequence: CDR1 SGHAT, CDR2 FQNNGV. In DNA, the CDR3 is TGTGCCAGCAGCTTCACGGGACAGACTAGCACAGATACGCAGTATTTT. Translation gives CASSFTGQTSTDTQYF.

The genes are TRBV5-1 and TRBJ1-2; the D is unclear. There are 15 residues in the CDR3. V was shortened by 2 bases and J by 5 bases, with 16 bases between the two germline ends. The germline V gene encodes CDR1 SGHRS and CDR2 YFSETQ. The CDR3 bases are TGCGCCAGCAGCTTCGGTGGCAGGCCGGGGTATGGCTACACCTTC. Translation: CASSFGGRPGYGYTF. Filled out from reference TRBV5-1 and TRBJ1-2, the complete variable domain reads KAGVTQTPRYLIKTRGQQVTLSCSPISGHRSVSWYQQTPGQGLQFLFEYFSETQRNKGNFPGRFSGRQFSNSRSEMNVSTLELGDSALYLCASSFGGRPGYGYTFGSGTRLTVV.

The chain couples TRBV27 to TRBJ2-6; perhaps TRBD2 as D (7 bases). Per germline, CDR1 MNHEY and CDR2 SMNVEV (reference sequence). V dropped 5 bases and J dropped 2 bases, with 19 bases sitting between them. CDR3 length: 18 amino acids. Here the CDR3 reads CASSRLGGHNAGANVLTF. For the CDR3, the DNA is TGTGCCAGCAGTCGCCTGGGGGGGCACAATGCTGGGGCCAACGTCCTGACTTTC. The whole variable domain, remainder taken from reference TRBV27 and TRBJ2-6, is EAQVTQNPRYLITVTGKKLTVTCSQNMNHEYMSWYRQDPGLGLRQIYYSMNVEVTDKGDVPEGYKVSRKEKRNFPLILESPSPNQTSLYFCASSRLGGHNAGANVLTFGAGSRLTVL.

The chain couples TRBV5-4 to TRBJ1-2; TRBD1 matches at 9 bases. Germline CDR1 SGHNT, CDR2 YYREEE (reference sequence). J gave up 4 bases and V 2 bases, and 6 bases lay outside the gene matches. The CDR3 is 15 amino acids. The CDR3 nucleotides read TGTGCCAGCAGCTTAAGAACAGGGGGCATCTATGGCTACACCTTC. Encoded protein: CASSLRTGGIYGYTF.

The chain combines TRBV28 with TRBJ2-3; D is unresolved. V was pared by 3 bases and J by 0 bases, with 7 bases between. The CDR3 covers 14 residues. Germline CDR1 and CDR2: MDHEN and SYDVKM. CDR3 nucleotides: TGTGCCAGCAGTTTTCGAGGTAGCACAGATACGCAGTATTTT. Its translation is CASSFRGSTDTQYF.

V and J are TRBV19 and TRBJ1-1, with 7 bases matching TRBD1. There are 15 residues in the CDR3. V lost 10 bases and J lost 0; bases outside the gene matches: 11. The V gene's germline CDR1 is LNHDA and CDR2 SQIVND (reference sequence). CDR3 residues: CATYRDDRVNTEAFF. In DNA form, the CDR3 reads TGTGCCACCTACCGCGACGACAGGGTGAACACTGAAGCTTTCTTT. Full variable domain (outside the CDR3, taken from reference TRBV19 and TRBJ1-1): DGGITQSPKYLFRKEGQNVTLSCEQNLNHDAMYWYRQDPGQGLRLIYYSQIVNDFQKGDIAEGYSVSREKKESFPLTVTSAQKNPTAFYLCATYRDDRVNTEAFFGQGTRLTVV.

The chain combines TRBV27 with TRBJ1-2; TRBD1 might be the D (5 bases). CDR3 size: 17 residues. Looked up from germline, CDR1 is MNHEY and CDR2 is SMNVEV (reference sequence). The germline V and J ends were trimmed by 6 bases and 0 bases, with 20 bases remaining between them. CDR3 sequence reads: CASRQNTRQLSNYGYTF. Written as DNA, the CDR3 is TGTGCCAGCAGGCAAAACACTCGACAGCTTTCTAACTATGGCTACACCTTC.

The rearrangement joins TRBV2 to TRBJ2-1, with 7 bases aligning to TRBD2. Germline assignment: CDR1 SNHLY and CDR2 FYNNEI. This CDR3 has 13 amino acids. The V gene end was trimmed by 10 bases and the J gene end by 10 bases; junction bases not matched to a gene: 13. Written as DNA, the CDR3 is TGTGCCAATCTAGCGGCCACAATGGTGGAGCAGTTCTTC. This gives the protein CANLAATMVEQFF. The entire variable domain, with the rest obtained from reference TRBV2 and TRBJ2-1, is as follows: EPEVTQTPSHQVTQMGQEVILRCVPISNHLYFYWYRQILGQKVEFLVSFYNNEISEKSEIFDDQFSVERPDGSNFTLKIRSTKLEDSAMYFCANLAATMVEQFFGPGTRLTVL.

CDR3 amino acids: CASSAGGRDYGYTF. The CDR3 bases are TGTGCCAGCAGTGCGGGGGGGCGCGACTATGGCTACACCTTC. The rearrangement joins TRBV6-4 to TRBJ1-2; TRBD1 is a possible D gene (6 bases). V lost 4 bases to trimming and J lost 3 bases, with 12 bases between them. The CDR3 has 14 residues. Germline V CDR1 and CDR2: MRHNA, SNTAGT.

This CDR3 reads CASGLNPQGTGELFF. In nucleotides, the CDR3 is TGTGCTAGTGGTTTGAATCCCCAGGGGACCGGGGAGCTGTTTTTT. The chain combines TRBV12-5 with TRBJ2-2, with D tentatively TRBD1 (6 bases). This CDR3 has 15 amino acids. The V end was cut by 2 bases, the J end by 5 bases, with 12 bases between. The germline gives CDR1 LGHNT, CDR2 FRNRAP. Full variable domain (rest looked up from reference TRBV12-5 and TRBJ2-2): DARVTQTPRHKVTEMGQEVTMRCQPILGHNTVFWYRQTMMQGLELLAYFRNRAPLDDSGMPKDRFSAEMPDATLATLKIQPSEPRDSAVYFCASGLNPQGTGELFFGEGSRLTVL.

This chain connects TRBV29-1 to TRBJ2-1; D is perhaps TRBD1 or TRBD2 (6 bases each). This CDR3 spans 15 amino acids. Trimming took off 3 bases at V and 2 bases at J, with 14 bases between the two ends. Germline assignment: CDR1 SQVTM and CDR2 ANQGSEA. The CDR3, as DNA: TGCAGCGTTGAGGGGGGCAGGGGAGCCTACAATGAGCAGTTCTTC. Translation: CSVEGGRGAYNEQFF.

The rearrangement uses TRBV29-1 and TRBJ2-3, with 11 bases identical to TRBD2. The CDR3 spans 15 residues. V shed 7 bases and J 2 bases; nucleotides not matched to a gene: 8. Germline CDR1 is SQVTM and CDR2 is ANQGSEA. The CDR3 spells CSADVLAGDTDTQYF. CDR3 sequence (DNA): TGCAGCGCTGACGTACTAGCGGGGGACACAGATACGCAGTATTTT.

A single count supports this clone. The genes are TRBV28 and TRBJ2-5; D unresolved. The CDR3 is 14 amino acids. Trimming pared 1 base from V and 6 bases from J, leaving 12 bases between. Germline V gives CDR1 MDHEN, CDR2 SYDVKM. CDR3 in amino acids: CASSLLRFWKTQYF. The DNA of the CDR3 is TGTGCCAGCAGTTTATTACGATTTTGGAAGACCCAGTACTTC.